The source of this T cell receptor (beta chain) is a study of shared clonotypes between healthy human individuals. Healthy HIV-negative adults without recent acute infections or vaccinations served as donors. Among the donors, all were Caucasian adults who lived in Nashville, Tennessee. As to this clone: Its antigen is still unknown.

The method was immunoSEQ multiplex PCR; TCRdb's version includes in-frame clones alone and lacks a portion of them. The repertoire has 2 million to 3 million clones, over 85% of them found once; the top ten carry roughly 0.36%. The length of the CDR3 is 13 residues. V lost 4 bases and J lost 6, with 10 bases in between. The germline CDR1 and CDR2 sequences are MRHNA and SNTAGT. Findings and caveats of the study: Researchers sampled blood only, noting tissue repertoires likely differ.

V is TRBV6-4 and J is TRBJ1-5; D remains ambiguous. Sequences were obtained from naive CD4+ T cells from PBMCs. Subset denoted: CD45RA+ positively selected. The clonotype originates from a young man in good health. Some clones in this sample may be carry-over from other donors' samples. CDR3 bases: TGTGCCAGCAGTGTGGCATTCGCTCAGCCCCAGCATTTT. Its protein is CASSVAFAQPQHF.